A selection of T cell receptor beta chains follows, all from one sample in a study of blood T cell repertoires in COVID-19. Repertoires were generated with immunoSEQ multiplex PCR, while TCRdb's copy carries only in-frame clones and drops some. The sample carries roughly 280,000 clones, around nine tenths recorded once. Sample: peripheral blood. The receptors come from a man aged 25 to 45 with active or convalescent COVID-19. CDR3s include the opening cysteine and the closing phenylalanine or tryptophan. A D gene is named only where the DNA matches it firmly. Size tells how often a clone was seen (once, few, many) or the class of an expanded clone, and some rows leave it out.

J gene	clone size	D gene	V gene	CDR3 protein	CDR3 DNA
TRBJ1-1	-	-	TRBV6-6	CASTRGISEAFF	TGTGCCAGCACCCGAGGGATCTCTGAAGCTTTCTTT
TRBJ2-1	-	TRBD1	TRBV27	CASSSLWDRGQFF	TGTGCCAGCAGTTCCCTATGGGACAGGGGGCAGTTCTTC
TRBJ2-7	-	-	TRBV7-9	CASSGQGRRASYEQYF	TGTGCCAGCAGCGGTCAAGGCAGGCGTGCTTCCTACGAGCAGTACTTC
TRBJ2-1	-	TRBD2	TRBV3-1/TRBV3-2	CASSQERGLAGGPKEQFF	TGTGCCAGCAGCCAAGAACGGGGACTAGCGGGGGGCCCCAAGGAGCAGTTCTTC
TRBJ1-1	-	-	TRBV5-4	CASSLEFPPGTEAFF	TGTGCCAGCAGCTTGGAATTCCCGCCGGGTACCGAAGCTTTCTTT
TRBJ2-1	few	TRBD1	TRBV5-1	CASSTTGTGYNEQFF	TGCGCCAGCAGCACAACCGGGACAGGTTACAATGAGCAGTTCTTC
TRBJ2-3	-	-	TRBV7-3	CASSLRARTSTDTQYF	TGTGCCAGCAGCTTGCGGGCCCGTACTAGCACAGATACGCAGTATTTT
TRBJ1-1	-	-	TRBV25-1	CASCAQGTEAFF	TGTGCCAGCTGTGCGCAGGGCACTGAAGCTTTCTTT
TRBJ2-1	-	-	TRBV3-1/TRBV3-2	CASSQGPLNEQFF	TGTGCCAGCAGCCAGGGGCCCCTCAATGAGCAGTTCTTC
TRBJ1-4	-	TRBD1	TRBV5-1	CASRLGQGLGGEKLFF	TGCGCCAGCAGACTCGGACAGGGCTTAGGGGGTGAAAAACTGTTTTTT
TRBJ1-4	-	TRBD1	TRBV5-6	CASSVGQAAGVEKLFF	TGTGCCAGCAGCGTGGGACAGGCCGCGGGGGTCGAAAAACTGTTTTTT
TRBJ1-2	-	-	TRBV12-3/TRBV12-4	CASSPGAGYGYTF	TGTGCCAGCAGCCCCGGGGCGGGATATGGCTACACCTTC
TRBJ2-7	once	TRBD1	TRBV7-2	CASSSRTGGTYEQYF	TGTGCCAGCAGCTCAAGGACAGGGGGCACATACGAGCAGTACTTC
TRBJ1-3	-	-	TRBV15	CATSRGTRSVGNTIYF	TGTGCCACCAGCAGAGGGACACGTTCTGTTGGAAACACCATATATTTT
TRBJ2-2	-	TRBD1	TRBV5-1	CASSLGGGQGTGELFF	TGCGCCAGCAGCTTGGGAGGCGGACAGGGCACCGGGGAGCTGTTTTTT
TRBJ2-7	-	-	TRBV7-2	CASSDNYTPNEQYF	TGTGCCAGCAGCGATAACTACACTCCCAACGAGCAGTACTTC
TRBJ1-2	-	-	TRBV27	CASSLSGQNYGYTF	TGTGCCAGCAGTTTATCTGGTCAGAACTATGGCTACACCTTC
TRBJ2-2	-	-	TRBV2	CASMTDSYTGELFF	TGTGCCAGCATGACCGACAGCTACACCGGGGAGCTGTTTTTT
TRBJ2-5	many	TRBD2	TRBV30	CAWSWSGGQETQYF	TGTGCCTGGAGCTGGAGCGGGGGGCAAGAGACCCAGTACTTC
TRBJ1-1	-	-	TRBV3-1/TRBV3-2	CASSQDSGTEAFF	TGTGCCAGCAGCCAAGATAGCGGCACTGAAGCTTTCTTT
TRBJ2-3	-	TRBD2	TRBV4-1	CASSQDPSGGGTDTQYF	TGCGCCAGCAGCCAAGATCCTAGCGGGGGGGGGACAGATACGCAGTATTTT
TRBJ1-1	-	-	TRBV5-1	CASRGGENTEAFF	TGCGCCAGCAGAGGAGGGGAGAACACTGAAGCTTTCTTT
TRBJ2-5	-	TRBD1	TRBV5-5	CASSLAPGTGTGAQETQYF	TGTGCCAGCAGCTTGGCTCCCGGTACCGGGACAGGGGCCCAAGAGACCCAGTACTTC
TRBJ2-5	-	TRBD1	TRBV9	CASSAGHRGLGETQYF	TGTGCCAGCAGCGCGGGACACAGGGGGCTGGGGGAGACCCAGTACTTC
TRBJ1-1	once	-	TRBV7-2	CASSLALRGTEAFF	TGTGCCAGCAGCTTAGCCCTCAGGGGCACTGAAGCTTTCTTT
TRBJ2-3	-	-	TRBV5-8	CASSPLNTDTQYF	TGTGCCAGCAGTCCCTTAAACACAGATACGCAGTATTTT
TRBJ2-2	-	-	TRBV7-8	CASSGPAGQIGTGELFF	TGTGCCAGCAGCGGACCCGCGGGACAGATAGGGACCGGGGAGCTGTTTTTT
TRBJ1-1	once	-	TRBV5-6	CASSRDTGLSAFF	TGTGCCAGCAGCCGAGATACAGGGTTATCAGCTTTCTTT
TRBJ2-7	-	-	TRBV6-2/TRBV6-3	CASSYRNRDIYEQYF	TGTGCCAGCAGTTACAGGAACAGAGACATTTACGAGCAGTACTTC
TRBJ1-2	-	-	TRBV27	CASSKVDGANYGYTF	TGTGCCAGCAGTAAAGTCGACGGAGCTAACTATGGCTACACCTTC
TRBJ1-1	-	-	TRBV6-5	CASRSPGFVGTEAFF	TGTGCCAGCAGGAGTCCGGGGTTCGTGGGCACTGAAGCTTTCTTT
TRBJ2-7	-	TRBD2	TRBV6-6	CASSYGGVREQYF	TGTGCCAGCAGTTACGGGGGGGTGAGAGAGCAGTACTTC
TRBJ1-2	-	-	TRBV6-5	CASSYSRQIDYYGYTF	TGTGCCAGCAGTTACTCTCGCCAGATAGACTACTATGGCTACACCTTC
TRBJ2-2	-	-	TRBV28	CASSFRGTAGELFF	TGTGCCAGCAGTTTTAGGGGAACGGCCGGGGAGCTGTTTTTT
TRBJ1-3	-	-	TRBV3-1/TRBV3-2	CASSHPTDYSGNTIYF	TGTGCCAGCAGCCATCCCACAGACTACTCTGGAAACACCATATATTTT
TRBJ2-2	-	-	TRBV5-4	CASSHGQGELFF	TGTGCCAGCAGCCACGGACAGGGGGAGCTGTTTTTT
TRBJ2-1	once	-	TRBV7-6	CASSPVVRGVVYEQFF	TGTGCCAGCAGCCCCGTCGTCAGGGGGGTAGTCTATGAGCAGTTCTTC
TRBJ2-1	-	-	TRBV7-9	CASSLGTPRSEQFF	TGTGCCAGCAGCTTAGGAACTCCGAGGTCCGAGCAGTTCTTC
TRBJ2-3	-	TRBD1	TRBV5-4	CASSEGQRSTDTQYF	TGTGCCAGCAGCGAGGGACAGAGGAGCACAGATACGCAGTATTTT
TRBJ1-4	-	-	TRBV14	CASSQGSREKLFF	TGTGCCAGCAGCCAAGGATCGAGGGAAAAACTGTTTTTT
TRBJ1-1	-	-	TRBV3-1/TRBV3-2	CASSQVSRSVMNTEAFF	TGTGCCAGCAGCCAAGTGTCCCGGAGCGTGATGAACACTGAAGCTTTCTTT
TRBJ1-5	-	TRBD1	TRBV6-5	CASSQGQGGFYPQHF	TGTGCCAGCAGCCAAGGACAGGGGGGTTTTTATCCCCAGCATTTT
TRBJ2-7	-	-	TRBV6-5	CASSYSPGISLEQYF	TGTGCCAGCAGTTACTCTCCGGGAATCTCTCTCGAGCAGTACTTC
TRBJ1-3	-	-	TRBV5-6	CASGGGAGNTIYF	TGTGCCAGCGGAGGGGGGGCAGGAAACACCATATATTTT